This is a list of T cell receptor beta chains from one sample in a study of beta chain features in type 1 diabetes. The protocol was immunoSEQ multiplex PCR, while the TCRdb copy is restricted to in-frame clones and leaves out a portion. The sample has 310,000 or so clones, approximately 10% seen once. The source material was naive CD4+ T cells from blood. Receptors originate from a woman aged 25 to 39 in good health. The CDR3 runs from the conserved cysteine through the conserved F or W. Each record gives: D gene, J gene, V gene, clone size, CDR3 protein, CDR3 DNA. D genes are given only for firm matches. Only some rows state a clone size, as once, few, many or a class for expanded clones.

TRBD1 | TRBJ2-7 | TRBV7-9 | few | CASSKGQALSYEQYF | TGTGCCAGCAGCAAGGGACAGGCGCTCTCCTACGAGCAGTACTTC
TRBD2 | TRBJ2-2 | TRBV4-3 | - | CASSQRGLAPRGELFF | TGCGCCAGCAGCCAACGCGGACTAGCCCCCCGGGGGGAGCTGTTTTTT
- | TRBJ2-3 | TRBV4-3 | few | CASSQDSNLAGSTDTQYF | TGCGCCAGCAGCCAGGACTCGAACTTGGCGGGTAGCACAGATACGCAGTATTTT
TRBD2 | TRBJ2-7 | TRBV15 | few | CATKPGLAGYEQYF | TGTGCCACCAAGCCGGGACTAGCAGGGTACGAGCAGTACTTC
- | TRBJ2-3 | TRBV7-3 | - | CASSLIPAPGTDTQYF | TGTGCCAGCAGCCTCATTCCCGCTCCGGGCACAGATACGCAGTATTTT
- | TRBJ2-7 | TRBV28 | - | CASSPIAVSYEQYF | TGTGCCAGCAGTCCCATAGCGGTCTCCTACGAGCAGTACTTC
- | TRBJ1-2 | TRBV15 | - | CATSRVLQGNNGYTF | TGTGCCACCAGCAGAGTCCTACAGGGTAATAATGGCTACACCTTC
TRBD1 | TRBJ1-5 | TRBV18 | - | CASSPLGDRAQPQHF | TGTGCCAGCTCACCACTAGGGGACAGGGCTCAGCCCCAGCATTTT
- | TRBJ2-6 | TRBV29-1 | few | CSVALGGRGANVLTF | TGCAGCGTTGCATTAGGGGGTCGGGGGGCCAACGTCCTGACTTTC
TRBD2 | TRBJ2-7 | TRBV6-6 | - | CASSYRGREGYEQYF | TGTGCCAGCAGTTACCGGGGCAGGGAGGGCTACGAGCAGTACTTC
TRBD1 | TRBJ2-2 | TRBV18 | - | CASSPRQGAETGELFF | TGTGCCAGCTCACCCCGTCAGGGGGCAGAAACCGGGGAGCTGTTTTTT
- | TRBJ1-5 | TRBV14 | - | CASSQDLEDSRMWQPQHF | TGTGCCAGCAGCCAAGATCTTGAGGACTCCAGGATGTGGCAGCCCCAGCATTTT
TRBD2 | TRBJ2-7 | TRBV9 | few | CASSVGTRAGGEQYF | TGTGCCAGCAGCGTAGGAACTCGAGCGGGAGGCGAGCAGTACTTC
TRBD1 | TRBJ1-1 | TRBV7-3 | few | CASSGQGGIEAFF | TGTGCCAGCAGCGGACAGGGGGGAATTGAAGCTTTCTTT
TRBD2 | TRBJ2-1 | TRBV7-9 | - | CASSSGRASDEQFF | TGTGCCAGCTCTAGCGGGAGGGCGTCTGATGAGCAGTTCTTC
- | TRBJ2-2 | TRBV6-6 | - | CATQGQRNVPGELFF | TGTGCCACTCAGGGGCAACGAAATGTCCCCGGGGAGCTGTTTTTT
TRBD2 | TRBJ2-7 | TRBV5-4 | - | CASRPGLAGGSYEQYF | TGTGCCAGCAGACCTGGACTAGCGGGGGGTTCCTACGAGCAGTACTTC
TRBD1 | TRBJ2-7 | TRBV18 | few | CASSRGQGGYEQYF | TGTGCCAGCTCACGGGGACAGGGGGGATACGAGCAGTACTTC
TRBD2 | TRBJ2-7 | TRBV2 | few | CASSEAGASGSTAYEQYF | TGTGCCAGCAGTGAAGCGGGGGCTAGCGGGAGTACGGCCTACGAGCAGTACTTC
TRBD2 | TRBJ2-4 | TRBV7-9 | few | CASSPHGLAGAQNIQYF | TGTGCCAGCAGCCCACACGGACTAGCGGGAGCCCAAAACATTCAGTACTTC
TRBD2 | TRBJ2-5 | TRBV9 | once | CASSVTSGNLGGSWETQYF | TGTGCCAGCAGCGTCACTAGCGGGAATCTCGGAGGATCGTGGGAGACCCAGTACTTC
TRBD1 | TRBJ2-5 | TRBV10-3 | few | CAISRDRGTETQYF | TGTGCCATCAGTCGGGACAGGGGGACGGAGACCCAGTACTTC
- | TRBJ1-1 | TRBV28 | few | CASRIQLNTEAFF | TGTGCCAGCAGGATACAGTTGAACACTGAAGCTTTCTTT
- | TRBJ1-5 | TRBV29-1 | - | CSAVWGDQPQHF | TGCAGCGCAGTTTGGGGGGATCAGCCCCAGCATTTT
TRBD1 | TRBJ1-4 | TRBV11-2 | - | CASSWRQGTTNEKLFF | TGTGCCAGCAGCTGGAGACAGGGCACAACTAATGAAAAACTGTTTTTT
- | TRBJ2-7 | TRBV28 | - | CASSLTSTGSTYEQYF | TGTGCCAGCAGTTTGACTTCCACAGGTTCTACCTACGAGCAGTACTTC
TRBD2 | TRBJ2-7 | TRBV29-1 | - | CSVATLAAHYEQYF | TGCAGCGTCGCTACTCTAGCGGCCCACTACGAGCAGTACTTC
TRBD1 | TRBJ1-1 | TRBV18 | - | CASSPYRGLGTEAFF | TGTGCCAGCTCACCGTACAGGGGGCTGGGCACTGAAGCTTTCTTT
- | TRBJ2-5 | TRBV7-3 | few | CASSFNGGTQYF | TGTGCCAGCAGCTTTAACGGGGGGACCCAGTACTTC
- | TRBJ2-3 | TRBV9 | - | CASSPVTDTQYF | TGTGCCAGCAGCCCCGTCACAGATACGCAGTATTTT
TRBD1 | TRBJ1-2 | TRBV7-3 | - | CASSQQGASYGYTF | TGTGCCAGCAGCCAACAGGGGGCGAGCTATGGCTACACCTTC
TRBD2 | TRBJ2-7 | TRBV6-6 | - | CASGEPSGSYEQYF | TGTGCCAGCGGGGAGCCTAGCGGCTCCTACGAGCAGTACTTC
TRBD2 | TRBJ2-5 | TRBV6-1 | - | CASSEPSGLARARETQYF | TGTGCCAGCAGTGAACCCTCCGGACTAGCGAGGGCACGGGAGACCCAGTACTTC
- | TRBJ2-1 | TRBV20-1 | - | CSARGGEGQFF | TGCAGTGCTAGGGGGGGAGAGGGGCAGTTCTTC
TRBD2 | TRBJ2-1 | TRBV28 | - | CASSGTSGGSSYNEQFF | TGTGCCAGCAGCGGGACTAGCGGGGGGAGCTCCTACAATGAGCAGTTCTTC
TRBD1 | TRBJ2-1 | TRBV7-9 | few | CASSPGQGAGVIDEQFF | TGTGCCAGCAGCCCGGGCCAGGGGGCAGGGGTCATCGATGAGCAGTTCTTC
TRBD2 | TRBJ2-7 | TRBV7-2 | few | CASSLRGGIVYEQYF | TGTGCCAGCAGCTTGAGGGGAGGGATCGTCTACGAGCAGTACTTC